This T cell receptor (beta chain) was sequenced in a study of OX40 agonist ivuxolimab in advanced cancers. Study-level information: Age averaged around 60 years (range roughly 23 to 79), and about 86% were male. Therapy given before enrollment (anti-PD-1, anti-PD-L1 or anti-CTLA-4) was allowed, and around 44% had some.

TCRdb's table, derived via immunoSEQ multiplex PCR, lists solely in-frame clones and lacks some. The sample has about 97,000 clones; roughly 90% are singletons. Points from the study as a whole: Antigens targeted by the expanded peripheral T cells were not determined.

V was shortened by 5 bases and J by 0 bases, with 9 bases between the two germline ends. The germline V gene has CDR1 MRHNA and CDR2 SNTAGT. This CDR3 has 14 amino acids. In the case of this clone: Its antigen remains unknown.

This specimen was CD4+ or CD8+ T cells sorted from blood, taken in a trial of the OX40 agonist ivuxolimab. The genes are TRBV6-4 and TRBJ2-3; the D is unclear. The clonotype originates from an adult with an advanced solid tumor such as melanoma, head and neck, liver or kidney cancer. CDR3 amino acids: CASSTSTSTDTQYF. The CDR3 nucleotides read TGTGCCAGCAGTACAAGTACTAGCACAGATACGCAGTATTTT.